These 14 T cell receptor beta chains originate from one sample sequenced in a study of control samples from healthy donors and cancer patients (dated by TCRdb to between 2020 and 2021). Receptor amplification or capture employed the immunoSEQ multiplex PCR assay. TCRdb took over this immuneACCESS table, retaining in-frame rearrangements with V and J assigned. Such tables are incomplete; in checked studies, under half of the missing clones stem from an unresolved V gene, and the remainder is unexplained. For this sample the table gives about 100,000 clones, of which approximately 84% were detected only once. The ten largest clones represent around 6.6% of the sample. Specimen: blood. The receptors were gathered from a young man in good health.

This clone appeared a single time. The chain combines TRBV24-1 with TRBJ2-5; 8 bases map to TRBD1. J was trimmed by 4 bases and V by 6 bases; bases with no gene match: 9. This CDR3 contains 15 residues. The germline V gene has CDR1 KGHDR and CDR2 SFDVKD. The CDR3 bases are TGTGCCACCAGTCAGGGACAGGCCTCAGCAGAGACCCAGTACTTC. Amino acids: CATSQGQASAETQYF.

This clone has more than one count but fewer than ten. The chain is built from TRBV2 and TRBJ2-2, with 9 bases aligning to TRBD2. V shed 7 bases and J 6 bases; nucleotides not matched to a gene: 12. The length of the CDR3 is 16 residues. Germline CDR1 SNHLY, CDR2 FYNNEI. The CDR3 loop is CASTQAGGGAPGELFF. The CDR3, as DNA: TGTGCCAGCACCCAGGCGGGCGGGGGGGCCCCCGGGGAGCTGTTTTTT.

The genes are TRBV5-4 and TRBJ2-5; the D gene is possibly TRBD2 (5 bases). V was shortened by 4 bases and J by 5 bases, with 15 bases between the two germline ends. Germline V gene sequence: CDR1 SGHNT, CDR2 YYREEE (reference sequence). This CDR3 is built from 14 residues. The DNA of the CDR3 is TGTGCCAGCAGCCAGGACTTCATCGCCGAGACCCAGTACTTC. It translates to CASSQDFIAETQYF.

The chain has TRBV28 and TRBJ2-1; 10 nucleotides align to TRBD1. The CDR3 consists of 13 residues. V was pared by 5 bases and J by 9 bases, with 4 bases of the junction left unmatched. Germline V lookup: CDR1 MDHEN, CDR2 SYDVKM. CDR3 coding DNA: TGTGCCAGCAGTCTGGGACAGGGGAGTGAGCAGTTCTTC. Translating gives CASSLGQGSEQFF.

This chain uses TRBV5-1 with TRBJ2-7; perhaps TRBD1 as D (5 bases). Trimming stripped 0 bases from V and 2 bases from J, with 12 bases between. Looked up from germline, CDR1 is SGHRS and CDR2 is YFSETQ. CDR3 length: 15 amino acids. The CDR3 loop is CASSLDTGRTYEQYV. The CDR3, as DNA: TGCGCCAGCAGCTTGGACACAGGCCGGACCTACGAGCAGTACGTC.

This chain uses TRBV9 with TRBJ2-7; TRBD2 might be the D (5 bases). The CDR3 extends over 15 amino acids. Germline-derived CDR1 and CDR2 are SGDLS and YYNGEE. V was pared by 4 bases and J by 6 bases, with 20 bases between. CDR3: CASSSHMADAGEQYF. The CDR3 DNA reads TGTGCCAGCAGCTCCCATATGGCCGATGCGGGCGAGCAGTACTTC.

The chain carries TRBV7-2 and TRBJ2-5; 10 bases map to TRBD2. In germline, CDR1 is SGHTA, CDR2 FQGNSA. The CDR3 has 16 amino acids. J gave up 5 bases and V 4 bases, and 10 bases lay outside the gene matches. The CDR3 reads CASSSSVAGGRETQYF. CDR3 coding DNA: TGTGCCAGCAGCTCCTCAGTAGCGGGGGGTCGGGAGACCCAGTACTTC.

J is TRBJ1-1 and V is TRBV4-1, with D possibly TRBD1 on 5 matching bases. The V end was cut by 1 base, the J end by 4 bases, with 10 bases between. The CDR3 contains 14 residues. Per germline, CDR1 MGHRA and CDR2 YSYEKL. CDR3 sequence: CASSQVEGSTEAFF. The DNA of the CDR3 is TGCGCCAGCAGCCAAGTTGAGGGGAGCACTGAAGCTTTCTTT.

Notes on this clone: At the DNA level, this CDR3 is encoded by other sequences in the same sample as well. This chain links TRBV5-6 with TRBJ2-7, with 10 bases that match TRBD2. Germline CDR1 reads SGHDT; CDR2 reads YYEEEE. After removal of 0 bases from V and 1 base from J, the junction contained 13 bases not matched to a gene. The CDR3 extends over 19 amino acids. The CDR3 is CASSLGVAGGLGLSYEQYF. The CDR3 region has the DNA TGTGCCAGCAGCTTGGGTGTAGCGGGGGGACTGGGGTTATCCTACGAGCAGTACTTC.

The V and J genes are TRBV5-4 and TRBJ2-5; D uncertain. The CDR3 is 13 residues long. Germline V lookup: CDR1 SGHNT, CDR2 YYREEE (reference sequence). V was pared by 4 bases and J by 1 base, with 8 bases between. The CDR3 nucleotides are TGTGCCAGCAGCCGACGGTTCCAAGAGACCCAGTACTTC. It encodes CASSRRFQETQYF. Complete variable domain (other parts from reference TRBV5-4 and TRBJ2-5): ETGVTQSPTHLIKTRGQQVTLRCSSQSGHNTVSWYQQALGQGPQFIFQYYREEENGRGNFPPRFSGLQFPNYSSELNVNALELDDSALYLCASSRRFQETQYFGPGTRLLVL.

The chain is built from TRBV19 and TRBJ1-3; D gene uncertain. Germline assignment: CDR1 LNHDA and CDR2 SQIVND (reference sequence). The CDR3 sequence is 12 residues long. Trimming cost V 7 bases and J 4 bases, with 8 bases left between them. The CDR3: CASKSGGNTIYF. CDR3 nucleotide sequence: TGTGCCAGTAAATCGGGAGGAAACACCATATATTTT.

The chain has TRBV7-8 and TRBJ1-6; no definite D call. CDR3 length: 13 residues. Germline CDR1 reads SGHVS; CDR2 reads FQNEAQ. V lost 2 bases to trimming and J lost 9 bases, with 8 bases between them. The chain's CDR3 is CASSLNWGSPLHF. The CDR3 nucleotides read TGTGCCAGCAGCTTAAACTGGGGTTCACCCCTCCACTTT.

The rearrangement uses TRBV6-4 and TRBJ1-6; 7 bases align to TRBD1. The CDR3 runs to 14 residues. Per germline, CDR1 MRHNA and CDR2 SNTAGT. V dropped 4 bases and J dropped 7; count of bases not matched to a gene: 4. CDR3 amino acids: CASSAVGGNSPLHF. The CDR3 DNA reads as TGTGCCAGCAGTGCAGTAGGGGGCAATTCACCCCTCCACTTT.

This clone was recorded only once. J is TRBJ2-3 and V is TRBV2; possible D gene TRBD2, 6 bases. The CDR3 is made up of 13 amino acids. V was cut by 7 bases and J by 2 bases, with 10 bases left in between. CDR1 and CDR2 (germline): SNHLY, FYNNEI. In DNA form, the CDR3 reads TGTGCCAGCAATGGCGGGGCCACAGATACGCAGTATTTT. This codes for CASNGGATDTQYF.